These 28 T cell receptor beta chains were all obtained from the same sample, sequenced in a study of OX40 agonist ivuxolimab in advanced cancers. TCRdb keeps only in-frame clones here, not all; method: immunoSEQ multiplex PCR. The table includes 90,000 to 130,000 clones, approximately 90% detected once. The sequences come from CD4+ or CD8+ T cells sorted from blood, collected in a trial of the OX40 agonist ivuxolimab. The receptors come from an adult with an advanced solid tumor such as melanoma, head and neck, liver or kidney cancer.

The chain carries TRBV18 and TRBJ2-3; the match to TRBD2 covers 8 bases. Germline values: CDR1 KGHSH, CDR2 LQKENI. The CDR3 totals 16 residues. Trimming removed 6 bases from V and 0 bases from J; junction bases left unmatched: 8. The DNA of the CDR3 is TGTGCCAGCTCGCCTATACTAGCGGATAGCACAGATACGCAGTATTTT. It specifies CASSPILADSTDTQYF. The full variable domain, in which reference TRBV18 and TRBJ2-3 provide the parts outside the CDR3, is NAGVMQNPRHLVRRRGQEARLRCSPMKGHSHVYWYRQLPEEGLKFMVYLQKENIIDESGMPKERFSAEFPKEGPSILRIQQVVRGDSAAYFCASSPILADSTDTQYFGPGTRLTVL.

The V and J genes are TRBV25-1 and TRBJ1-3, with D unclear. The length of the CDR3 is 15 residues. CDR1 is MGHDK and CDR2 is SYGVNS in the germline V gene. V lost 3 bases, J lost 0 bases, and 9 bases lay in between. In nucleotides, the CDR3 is TGTGCCAGCAGTGAGTTCAGGAGCTCTGGAAACACCATATATTTT. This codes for CASSEFRSSGNTIYF.

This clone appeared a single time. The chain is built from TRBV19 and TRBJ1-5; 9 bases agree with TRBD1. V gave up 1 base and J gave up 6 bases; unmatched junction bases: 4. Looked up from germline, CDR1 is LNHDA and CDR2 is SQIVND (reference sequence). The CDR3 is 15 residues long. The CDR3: CASSIGTGGGQPQHF. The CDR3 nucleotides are TGTGCCAGTAGTATAGGCACAGGGGGCGGTCAGCCCCAGCATTTT.

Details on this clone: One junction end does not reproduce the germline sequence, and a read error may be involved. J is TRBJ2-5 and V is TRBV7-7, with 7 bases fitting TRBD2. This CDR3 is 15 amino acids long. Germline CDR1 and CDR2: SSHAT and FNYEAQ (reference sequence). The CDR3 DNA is TGTGCTAGCAGCTTACGGGGGGTAAGCGTGGAGACCCAGTACTTC. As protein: CASSLRGVSVETQYF.

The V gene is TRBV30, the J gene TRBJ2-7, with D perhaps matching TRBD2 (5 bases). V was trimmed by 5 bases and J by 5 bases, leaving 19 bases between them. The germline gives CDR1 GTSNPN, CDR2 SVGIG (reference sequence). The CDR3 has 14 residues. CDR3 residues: CAWGTLLDSHEQYF. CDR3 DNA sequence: TGTGCCTGGGGTACCCTACTAGATTCACACGAGCAGTACTTC.

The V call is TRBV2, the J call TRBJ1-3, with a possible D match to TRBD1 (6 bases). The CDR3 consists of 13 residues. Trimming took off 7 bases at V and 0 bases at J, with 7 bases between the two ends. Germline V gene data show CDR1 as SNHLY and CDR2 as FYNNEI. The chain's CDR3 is CASNRDSGNTIYF. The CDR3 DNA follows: TGTGCCAGCAACAGGGACTCTGGAAACACCATATATTTT.

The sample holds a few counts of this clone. CDR3 coding DNA: TGTGCCAGCAGTGACTTAGATTCTCAGCCCCAGCATTTT. It codes for CASSDLDSQPQHF. The V and J genes are TRBV25-1 and TRBJ1-5, with D uncertain. CDR3 length equals 13 residues. The V end was cut by 3 bases, the J end by 6 bases, with 9 bases between. CDR1 is MGHDK, CDR2 SYGVNS, per germline. Based on the CDR3 plus reference TRBV25-1 and TRBJ1-5, the full variable domain is EADIYQTPRYLVIGTGKKITLECSQTMGHDKMYWYQQDPGMELHLIHYSYGVNSTEKGDLSSESTVSRIRTEHFPLTLESARPSHTSQYLCASSDLDSQPQHFGDGTRLSIL.

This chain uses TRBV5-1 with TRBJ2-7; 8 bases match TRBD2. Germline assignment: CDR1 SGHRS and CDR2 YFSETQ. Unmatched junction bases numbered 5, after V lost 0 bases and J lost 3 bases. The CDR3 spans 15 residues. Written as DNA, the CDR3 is TGCGCCAGCAGCTTGGGGCGGACTAGCATCTACGAGCAGTACTTC. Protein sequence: CASSLGRTSIYEQYF.

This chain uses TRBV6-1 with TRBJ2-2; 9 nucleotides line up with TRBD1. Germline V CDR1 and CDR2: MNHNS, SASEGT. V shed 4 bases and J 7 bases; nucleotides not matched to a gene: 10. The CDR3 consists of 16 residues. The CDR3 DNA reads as TGTGCCAGCAGTGGCCGGGACAGGGTTGGGGACGGGGAGCTGTTTTTT. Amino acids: CASSGRDRVGDGELFF.

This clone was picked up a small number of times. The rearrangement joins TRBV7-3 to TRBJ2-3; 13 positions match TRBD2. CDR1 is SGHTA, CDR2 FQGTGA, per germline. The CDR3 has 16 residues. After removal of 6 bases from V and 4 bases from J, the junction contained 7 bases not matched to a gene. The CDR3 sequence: CASRSGTSGVADTQYF. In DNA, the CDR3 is TGTGCCAGCAGATCCGGGACTAGCGGGGTGGCAGATACGCAGTATTTT. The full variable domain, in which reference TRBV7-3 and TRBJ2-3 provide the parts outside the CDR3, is GAGVSQTPSNKVTEKGKYVELRCDPISGHTALYWYRQSLGQGPEFLIYFQGTGAADDSGLPNDRFFAVRPEGSVSTLKIQRTERGDSAVYLCASRSGTSGVADTQYFGPGTRLTVL.

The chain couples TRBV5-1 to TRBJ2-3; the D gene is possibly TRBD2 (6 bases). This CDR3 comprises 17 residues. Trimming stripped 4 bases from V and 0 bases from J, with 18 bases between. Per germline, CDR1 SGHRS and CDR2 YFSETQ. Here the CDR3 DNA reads TGCGCCAGCAGCCGCCCACGGGACTCCTATAGCACAGATACGCAGTATTTT. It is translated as CASSRPRDSYSTDTQYF.

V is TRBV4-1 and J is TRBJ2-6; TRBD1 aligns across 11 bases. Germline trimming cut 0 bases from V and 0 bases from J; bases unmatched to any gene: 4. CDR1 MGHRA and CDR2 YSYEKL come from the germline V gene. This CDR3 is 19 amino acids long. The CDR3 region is CASSQEGQGAFSGANVLTF. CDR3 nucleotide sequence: TGCGCCAGCAGCCAAGAAGGACAGGGGGCTTTCTCTGGGGCCAACGTCCTGACTTTC.

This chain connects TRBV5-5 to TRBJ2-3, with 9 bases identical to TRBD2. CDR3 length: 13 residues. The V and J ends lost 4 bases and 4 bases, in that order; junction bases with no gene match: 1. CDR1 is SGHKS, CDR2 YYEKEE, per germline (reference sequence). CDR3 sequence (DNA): TGTGCCAGCAGCCGCGGGGGGGCAGATACGCAGTATTTT. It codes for CASSRGGADTQYF.

The CDR3 DNA sequence: TGCGCCAGCAGCTCGGGGGGACAGGGCGACAATGAGCAGTTCTTC. Its translation: CASSSGGQGDNEQFF. V is TRBV5-1 and J is TRBJ2-1; 9 bases agree with TRBD1. CDR1 is SGHRS and CDR2 is YFSETQ in the germline V gene. The ends lost 3 bases at V and 5 bases at J; junction bases unmatched: 6. The CDR3 has 15 amino acids.

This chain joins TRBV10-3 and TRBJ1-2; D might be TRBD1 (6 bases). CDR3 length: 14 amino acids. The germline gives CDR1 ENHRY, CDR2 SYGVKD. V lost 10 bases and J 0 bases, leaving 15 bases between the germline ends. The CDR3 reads CASTGIVANYGYTF. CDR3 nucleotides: TGTGCCAGTACAGGGATCGTAGCTAACTATGGCTACACCTTC.

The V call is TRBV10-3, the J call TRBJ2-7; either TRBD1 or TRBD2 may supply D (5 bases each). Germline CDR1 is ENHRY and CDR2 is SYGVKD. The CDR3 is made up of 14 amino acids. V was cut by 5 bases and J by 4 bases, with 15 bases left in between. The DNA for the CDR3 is TGTGCCATCAGTCAAAGTTTGGGGGAGTACGAGCAGTACTTC. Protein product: CAISQSLGEYEQYF.

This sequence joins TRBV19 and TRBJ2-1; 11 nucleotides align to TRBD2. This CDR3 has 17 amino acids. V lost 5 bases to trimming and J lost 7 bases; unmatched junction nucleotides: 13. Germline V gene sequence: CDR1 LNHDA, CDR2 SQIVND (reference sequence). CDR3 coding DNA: TGTGCCAGTAGTCTCATCCCGGGACTAGCGGCGACTAATGAGCAGTTCTTC. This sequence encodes CASSLIPGLAATNEQFF.

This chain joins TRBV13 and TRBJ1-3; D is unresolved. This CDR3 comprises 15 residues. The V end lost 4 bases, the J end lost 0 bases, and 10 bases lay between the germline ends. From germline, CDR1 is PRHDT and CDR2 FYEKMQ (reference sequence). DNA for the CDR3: TGTGCCAGCAGCTCCCGGTCTCTCTCTGGAAACACCATATATTTT. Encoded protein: CASSSRSLSGNTIYF.

The CDR3 loop is CASRGQGVYGYTF. The CDR3, as DNA: TGTGCCAGCAGGGGACAGGGAGTCTATGGCTACACCTTC. The chain recombines TRBV2 with TRBJ1-2; 9 bases fit TRBD1. Germline V lookup: CDR1 SNHLY, CDR2 FYNNEI. This CDR3 comprises 13 residues. V was clipped by 6 bases and J by 4 bases; unmatched bases: 3.

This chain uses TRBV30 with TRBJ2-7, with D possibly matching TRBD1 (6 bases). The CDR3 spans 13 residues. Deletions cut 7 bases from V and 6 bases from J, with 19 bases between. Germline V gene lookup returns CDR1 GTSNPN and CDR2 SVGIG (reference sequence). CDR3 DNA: TGTGCCTCCTCCGGGACACCTCCTTCCGAGCAGTACTTC. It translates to CASSGTPPSEQYF.

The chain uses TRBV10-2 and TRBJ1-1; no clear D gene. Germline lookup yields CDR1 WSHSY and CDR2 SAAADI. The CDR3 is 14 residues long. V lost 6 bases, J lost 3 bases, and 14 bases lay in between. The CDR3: CASRGIAEDTEAFF. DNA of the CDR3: TGCGCCAGCAGGGGGATTGCAGAGGACACTGAAGCTTTCTTT.

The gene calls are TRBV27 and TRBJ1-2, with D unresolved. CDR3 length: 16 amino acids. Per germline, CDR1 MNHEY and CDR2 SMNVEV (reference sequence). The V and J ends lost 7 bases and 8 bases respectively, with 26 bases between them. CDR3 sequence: CASTPSSLASVRGYTF. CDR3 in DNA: TGTGCCAGCACCCCGTCATCCCTCGCGTCGGTTAGGGGCTACACCTTC.

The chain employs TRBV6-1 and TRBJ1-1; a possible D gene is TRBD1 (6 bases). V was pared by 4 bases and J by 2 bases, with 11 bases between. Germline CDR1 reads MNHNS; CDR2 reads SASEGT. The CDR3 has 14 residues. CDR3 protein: CASSGYRVNTEAFF. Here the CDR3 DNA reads TGTGCCAGCAGTGGATACAGGGTTAACACTGAAGCTTTCTTT.

CDR3 sequence: CASRQGYTDTQYF. The CDR3 DNA reads as TGTGCCAGCAGACAGGGATACACAGATACGCAGTATTTT. The chain carries TRBV6-5 and TRBJ2-3, with a weak D call TRBD1 (6 bases). Germline CDR1 MNHEY, CDR2 SVGAGI. With 6 bases removed from V and 2 bases from J, the gap between germline ends came to 9 bases. The CDR3 sequence is 13 residues long.

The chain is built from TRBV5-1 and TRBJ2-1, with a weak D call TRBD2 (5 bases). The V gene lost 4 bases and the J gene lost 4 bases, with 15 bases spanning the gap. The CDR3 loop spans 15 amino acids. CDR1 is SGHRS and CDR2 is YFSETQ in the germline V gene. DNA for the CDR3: TGCGCCAGCAGCATAGAGCCGGGAATGTACAATGAGCAGTTCTTC. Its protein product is CASSIEPGMYNEQFF. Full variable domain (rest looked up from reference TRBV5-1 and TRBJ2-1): KAGVTQTPRYLIKTRGQQVTLSCSPISGHRSVSWYQQTPGQGLQFLFEYFSETQRNKGNFPGRFSGRQFSNSRSEMNVSTLELGDSALYLCASSIEPGMYNEQFFGPGTRLTVL.

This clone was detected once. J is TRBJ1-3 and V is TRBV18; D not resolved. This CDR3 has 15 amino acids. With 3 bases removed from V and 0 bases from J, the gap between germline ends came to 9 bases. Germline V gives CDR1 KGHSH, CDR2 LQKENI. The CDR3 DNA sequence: TGTGCCAGCTCACCTCCGGGAGGCTCTGGAAACACCATATATTTT. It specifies CASSPPGGSGNTIYF. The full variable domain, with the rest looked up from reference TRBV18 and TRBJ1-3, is NAGVMQNPRHLVRRRGQEARLRCSPMKGHSHVYWYRQLPEEGLKFMVYLQKENIIDESGMPKERFSAEFPKEGPSILRIQQVVRGDSAAYFCASSPPGGSGNTIYFGEGSWLTVV.

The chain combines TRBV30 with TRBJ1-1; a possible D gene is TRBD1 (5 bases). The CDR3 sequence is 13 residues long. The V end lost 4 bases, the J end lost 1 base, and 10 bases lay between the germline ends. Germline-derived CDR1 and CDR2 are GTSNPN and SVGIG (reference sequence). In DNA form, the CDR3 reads TGTGCCTGGATGATGGGGCCGAACACTGAAGCTTTCTTT. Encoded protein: CAWMMGPNTEAFF.

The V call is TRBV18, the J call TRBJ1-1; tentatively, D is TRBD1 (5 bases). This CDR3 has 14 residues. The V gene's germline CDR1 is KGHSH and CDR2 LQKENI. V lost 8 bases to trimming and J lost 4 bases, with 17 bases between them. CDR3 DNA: TGTGCCAGCACCCAGGGCAGGGTGGGCACTGAAGCTTTCTTT. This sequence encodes CASTQGRVGTEAFF.